Listed below are T cell receptor beta chains from one sample, sequenced in a study of identical twins. TCRdb redid the calling of the 5' RACE reads with MiXCR, one entry per CDR3 protein. The table has under 250,000 distinct CDR3 sequences, around 8% seen once. This same sample was also part of a study on yellow fever vaccine responses in identical twins.

What was sequenced was memory (CD45RO+) T cells sorted from blood. These receptors were collected from a young woman in good health. Both conserved end residues are part of each CDR3. The order of the fields is D gene, clone size, J gene, V gene, CDR3 DNA, CDR3 protein. D genes are given only for firm matches. Size values are once, few and many counts, or a class for expanded clones, and some rows have none.

>TRBD2|few|TRBJ2-1|TRBV7-7
TGTGCTAGCAGCTTAGGACTAGCGGGAGAGCAGTTCTTC
CASSLGLAGEQFF
>-|many|TRBJ2-7|TRBV5-6
TGTGCCAGCAGTCCCATTTCGGAATCCTACGAGCAGTACTTC
CASSPISESYEQYF
>-|-|TRBJ2-7|TRBV7-9
TGTGCCAGCAGCCGTCAAATTGGGGACGAGCAGTACTTC
CASSRQIGDEQYF
>-|-|TRBJ2-7|TRBV27
TGTGCCAGCAGTTCCCCCACCAGGGGAGTGAGGGAGCAGTACTTC
CASSSPTRGVREQYF
>-|few|TRBJ1-2|TRBV7-9
TGTGCCAGCAGCTTATCGGGCTATGGCTACACCTTC
CASSLSGYGYTF
>TRBD2|many|TRBJ2-1|TRBV29-1
TGCAGCGTGGCTAGCGGGATTGACTACAATGAGCAGTTCTTC
CSVASGIDYNEQFF
>-|once|TRBJ1-2|TRBV5-1
TGCGCCAGCAGCTTGGAACGTTCCTATGGCTACACCTTC
CASSLERSYGYTF
>-|-|TRBJ1-5|TRBV4-2
TGTGCCAGCAGCCAAGATCCGGGTACTAATAAGCCCCAGCATTTT
CASSQDPGTNKPQHF
>TRBD1|-|TRBJ1-6|TRBV5-1
TGCGGACCCTCGGCGTCCGGACAGGGAAATGGATCCTATAATTCACCCCTCCACTTT
CGPSASGQGNGSYNSPLHF
>TRBD1|few|TRBJ1-1|TRBV7-2
TGTGCCAGCAGCTTAAGGACAGGGTCGGTCACTGAAGCTTTCTTT
CASSLRTGSVTEAFF
>TRBD2|-|TRBJ2-1|TRBV27
TGTGCCAGCATTAAATTAACACTAGCGGGATACAATGAGCAGTTCTTC
CASIKLTLAGYNEQFF
>TRBD1|many|TRBJ2-7|TRBV2
TGTGCCAGCAAGTTCGGACAGGGGGCTGACGAGCAGTACTTC
CASKFGQGADEQYF
>-|-|TRBJ2-2|TRBV5-1
TGCGCCAGCAGCTTACAGAGTCTCGCGAACACCGGGGAGCTGTTTTTT
CASSLQSLANTGELFF
>TRBD2|few|TRBJ2-5|TRBV6-5
TGTGCCAGCAGTTACTCGGGACGGGGGGGCCAAGAGACCCAGTACTTC
CASSYSGRGGQETQYF
>TRBD2|-|TRBJ2-1|TRBV7-3
TGTGCCAGCAGCTCCGGAAGCGGGGGGTACAATGAGCAGTTCTTC
CASSSGSGGYNEQFF
>-|few|TRBJ1-2|TRBV6-2/TRBV6-3
TGTGCCAGCAGTTACCTCAGGGATGGCTACACCTTC
CASSYLRDGYTF
>-|few|TRBJ2-7|TRBV7-9
TGTGCCAGCAGCCCTCAGTCCCGGGACATCTACGAGCAGTACTTC
CASSPQSRDIYEQYF
>-|-|TRBJ2-2|TRBV2
TGTGCCAGCGTTGAGGGAACCTACACCGGGGAGCTGTTTTTT
CASVEGTYTGELFF
>-|many|TRBJ2-5|TRBV16
TGTGCCAGCAGCCAATCAGGGAGCGAGACCCAGTACTTC
CASSQSGSETQYF
>TRBD2|-|TRBJ2-5|TRBV7-9
TGTGCCAGCAGCCCAAATAGCGGGAGCGAGACCCAGTACTTC
CASSPNSGSETQYF
>-|many|TRBJ2-7|TRBV5-1
TGCGCCAGCAGCTTGTTTCCCGGAAAATCCTACGAGCAGTACTTC
CASSLFPGKSYEQYF
>TRBD1|many|TRBJ1-1|TRBV5-1
TGCGCCAGCAGCCAGCTTCAGGGGGCCACTGAAGCTTTCTTT
CASSQLQGATEAFF
>-|few|TRBJ2-7|TRBV5-5
TGTGCCAGCAGGGGCTGGGACGGACCCTACGAGCAGTACTTC
CASRGWDGPYEQYF
>-|many|TRBJ2-1|TRBV29-1
TGCAGCGTTGTCCTTTACAATGAGCAGTTCTTC
CSVVLYNEQFF
>-|-|TRBJ2-2|TRBV28
TGTGCCAGCAATCCCGACTTACTAAACACCGGGGAGCTGTTTTTT
CASNPDLLNTGELFF
>-|many|TRBJ2-4|TRBV5-1
TGCGCCAGCAGCTTGGACGGTTCTCTAGCCAAAAACATTCAGTACTTC
CASSLDGSLAKNIQYF
>-|many|TRBJ2-1|TRBV6-2/TRBV6-3
TGTGCCAGCAGTTTCCGGGACAAATACAATGAGCAGTTCTTC
CASSFRDKYNEQFF
>-|many|TRBJ2-2|TRBV6-2/TRBV6-3
TGTGCCACCCTTTATGGGGCGAACACCGGGGAGCTGTTTTTT
CATLYGANTGELFF
>-|many|TRBJ2-4|TRBV6-4
TGTGCCAGCAGTGACTCGGCGGAAACCATTCAGTACTTC
CASSDSAETIQYF
>-|many|TRBJ2-3|TRBV7-2
TGTGCCAGCAGCTTAGCGCAGGGGCGTCTCCCAATCACAGATACGCAGTATTTT
CASSLAQGRLPITDTQYF
>-|many|TRBJ2-2|TRBV7-3
TGTGCCAGCAGCTTACGTCCGGGTATAGGGACCGGGGAGCTGTTTTTT
CASSLRPGIGTGELFF
>-|few|TRBJ2-2|TRBV6-2/TRBV6-3
TGTGCCAGCAGTTACTCCCTTGTGTCAACCCTTATCGGGAACACCGGGGAGCTGTTTTTT
CASSYSLVSTLIGNTGELFF
>-|-|TRBJ2-1|TRBV21-1
TGTGCCAGCAGCCTCCGGGACAGTGAATGCAATGAGCAGTTCTTC
CASSLRDSECNEQFF
>TRBD1|few|TRBJ1-2|TRBV7-2
TGTGCCAGCAGCTTAGGAGGGGGCTCTCGCTACACCTTC
CASSLGGGSRYTF
>TRBD2|few|TRBJ2-2|TRBV19
TGTGCCAGTAGTAACTTAGCGGGAGTTCGAACCGGGGAGCTGTTTTTT
CASSNLAGVRTGELFF